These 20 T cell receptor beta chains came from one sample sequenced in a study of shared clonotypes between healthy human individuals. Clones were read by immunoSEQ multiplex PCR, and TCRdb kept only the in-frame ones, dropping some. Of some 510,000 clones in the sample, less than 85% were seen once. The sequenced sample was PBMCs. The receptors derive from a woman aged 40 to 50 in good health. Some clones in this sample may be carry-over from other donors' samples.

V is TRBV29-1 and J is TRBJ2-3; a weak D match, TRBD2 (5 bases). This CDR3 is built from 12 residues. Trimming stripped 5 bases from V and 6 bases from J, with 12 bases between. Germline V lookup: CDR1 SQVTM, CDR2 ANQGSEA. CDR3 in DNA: TGCAGCGTTAGTGGACTTCGTGATACGCAGTATTTT. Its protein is CSVSGLRDTQYF.

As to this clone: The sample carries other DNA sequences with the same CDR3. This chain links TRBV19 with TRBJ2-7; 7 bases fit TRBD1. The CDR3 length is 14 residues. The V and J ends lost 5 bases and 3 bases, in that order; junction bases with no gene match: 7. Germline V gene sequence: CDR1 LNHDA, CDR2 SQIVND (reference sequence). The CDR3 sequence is CASSPRTGSYEQYF. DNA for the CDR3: TGTGCCAGTAGTCCCCGGACAGGAAGCTACGAGCAGTACTTC.

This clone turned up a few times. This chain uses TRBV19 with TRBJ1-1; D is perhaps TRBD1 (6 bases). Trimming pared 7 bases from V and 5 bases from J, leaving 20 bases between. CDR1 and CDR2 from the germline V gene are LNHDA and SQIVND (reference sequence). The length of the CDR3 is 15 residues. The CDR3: CASTSGQILGTEAFF. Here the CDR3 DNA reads TGTGCCAGTACTTCCGGACAGATTTTAGGGACTGAAGCTTTCTTT.

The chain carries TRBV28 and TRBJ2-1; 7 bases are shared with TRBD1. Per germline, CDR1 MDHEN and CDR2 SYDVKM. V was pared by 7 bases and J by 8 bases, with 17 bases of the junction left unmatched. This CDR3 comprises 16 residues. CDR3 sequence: CASNLPQGQSGDEQFF. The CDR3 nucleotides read TGTGCCAGCAACCTCCCTCAGGGACAGTCCGGCGATGAGCAGTTCTTC.

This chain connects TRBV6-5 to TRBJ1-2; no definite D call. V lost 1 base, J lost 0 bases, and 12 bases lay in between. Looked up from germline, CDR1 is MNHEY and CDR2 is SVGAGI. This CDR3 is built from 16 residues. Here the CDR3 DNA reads TGTGCCAGCAGTTACTACTTTACACAAACTAACTATGGCTACACCTTC. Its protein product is CASSYYFTQTNYGYTF.

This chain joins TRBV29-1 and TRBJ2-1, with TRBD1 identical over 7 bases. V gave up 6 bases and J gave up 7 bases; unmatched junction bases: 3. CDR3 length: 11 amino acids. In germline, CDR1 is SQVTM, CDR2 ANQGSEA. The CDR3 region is CSVDRRNEQFF. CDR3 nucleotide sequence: TGCAGCGTGGACAGGAGAAATGAGCAGTTCTTC.

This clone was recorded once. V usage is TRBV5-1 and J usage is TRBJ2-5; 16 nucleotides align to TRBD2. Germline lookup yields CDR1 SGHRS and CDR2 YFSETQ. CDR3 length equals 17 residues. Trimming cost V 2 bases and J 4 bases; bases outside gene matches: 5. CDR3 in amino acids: CASSFGTSGRAGETQYF. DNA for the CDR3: TGCGCCAGCAGCTTTGGGACTAGCGGGAGGGCTGGAGAGACCCAGTACTTC.

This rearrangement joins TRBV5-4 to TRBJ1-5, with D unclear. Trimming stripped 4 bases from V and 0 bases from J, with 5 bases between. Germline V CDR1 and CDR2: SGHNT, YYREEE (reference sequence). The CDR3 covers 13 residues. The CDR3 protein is CASSQDSNQPQHF. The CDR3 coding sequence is TGTGCCAGCAGCCAAGATAGCAATCAGCCCCAGCATTTT.

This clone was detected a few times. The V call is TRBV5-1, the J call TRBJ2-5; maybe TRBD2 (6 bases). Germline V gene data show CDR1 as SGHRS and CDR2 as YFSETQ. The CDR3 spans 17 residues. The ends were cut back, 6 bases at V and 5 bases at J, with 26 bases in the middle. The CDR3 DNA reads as TGCGCCAGCACCGCCCTAATTCAGGGAGGAGGAGGGGAGACCCAGTACTTC. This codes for CASTALIQGGGGETQYF.

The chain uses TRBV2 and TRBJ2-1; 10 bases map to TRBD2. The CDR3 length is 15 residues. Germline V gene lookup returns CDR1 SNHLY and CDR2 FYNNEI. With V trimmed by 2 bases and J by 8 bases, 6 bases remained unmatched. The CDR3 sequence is CASSEWASGSDEQFF. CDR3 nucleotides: TGTGCCAGCAGTGAATGGGCTAGCGGGAGTGATGAGCAGTTCTTC.

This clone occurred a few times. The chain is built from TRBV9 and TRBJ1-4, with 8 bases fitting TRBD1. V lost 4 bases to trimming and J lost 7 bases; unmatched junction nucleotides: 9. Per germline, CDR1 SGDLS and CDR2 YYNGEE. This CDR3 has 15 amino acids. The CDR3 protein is CASSPGQGAGEKLFF. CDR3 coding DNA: TGTGCCAGCAGCCCAGGTCAGGGGGCGGGTGAAAAACTGTTTTTT.

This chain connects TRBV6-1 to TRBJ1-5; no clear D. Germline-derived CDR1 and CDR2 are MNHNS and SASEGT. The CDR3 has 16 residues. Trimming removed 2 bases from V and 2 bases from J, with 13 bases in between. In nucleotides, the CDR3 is TGTGCCAGCAGTGAACTTGCGGGTTATGGCAATCAGCCCCAGCATTTT. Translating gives CASSELAGYGNQPQHF.

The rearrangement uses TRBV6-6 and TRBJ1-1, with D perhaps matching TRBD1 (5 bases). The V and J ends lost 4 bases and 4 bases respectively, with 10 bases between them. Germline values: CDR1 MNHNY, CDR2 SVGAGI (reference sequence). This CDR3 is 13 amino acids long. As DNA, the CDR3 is TGTGCCAGCAGTTTGGGACCGCGCACTGAAGCTTTCTTT. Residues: CASSLGPRTEAFF.

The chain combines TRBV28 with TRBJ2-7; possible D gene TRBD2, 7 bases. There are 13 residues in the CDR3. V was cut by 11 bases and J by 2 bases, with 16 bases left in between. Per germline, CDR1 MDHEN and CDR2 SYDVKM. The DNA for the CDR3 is TGTGCCCCCGGGAGGAGGGGGGCCTACGAGCAGTACTTC. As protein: CAPGRRGAYEQYF.

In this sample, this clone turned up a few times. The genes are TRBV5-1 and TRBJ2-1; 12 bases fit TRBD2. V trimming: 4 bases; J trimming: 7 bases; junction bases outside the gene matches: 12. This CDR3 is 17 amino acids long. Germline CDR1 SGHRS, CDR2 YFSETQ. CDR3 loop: CASSPRGLAGGQNEQFF. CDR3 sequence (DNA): TGCGCCAGCAGCCCCCGAGGGCTAGCGGGAGGGCAAAATGAGCAGTTCTTC.

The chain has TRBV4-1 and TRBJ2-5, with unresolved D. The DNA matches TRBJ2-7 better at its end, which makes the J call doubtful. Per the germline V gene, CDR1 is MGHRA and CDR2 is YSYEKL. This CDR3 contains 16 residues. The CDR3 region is CASSQDSGQHSYEQYF. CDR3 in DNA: TGCGCCAGCAGCCAAGATTCCGGGCAGCACTCCTACGAGCAGTACTTC.

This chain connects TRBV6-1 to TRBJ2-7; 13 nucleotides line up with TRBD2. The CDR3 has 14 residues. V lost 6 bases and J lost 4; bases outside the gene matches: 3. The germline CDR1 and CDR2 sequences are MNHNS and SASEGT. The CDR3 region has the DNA TGTGCCAGCAGGAGACTAGCGGGAGGATACGAGCAGTACTTC. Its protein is CASRRLAGGYEQYF.

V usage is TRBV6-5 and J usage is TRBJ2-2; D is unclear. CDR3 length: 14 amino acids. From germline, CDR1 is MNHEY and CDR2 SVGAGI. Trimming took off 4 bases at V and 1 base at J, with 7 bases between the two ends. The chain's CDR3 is CASSWWKNTGELFF. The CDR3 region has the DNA TGTGCCAGCAGTTGGTGGAAGAACACCGGGGAGCTGTTTTTT.

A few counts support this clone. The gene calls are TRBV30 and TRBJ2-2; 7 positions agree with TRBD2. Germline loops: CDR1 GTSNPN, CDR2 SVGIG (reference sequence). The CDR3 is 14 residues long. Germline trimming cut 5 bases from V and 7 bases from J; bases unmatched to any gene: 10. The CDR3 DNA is TGTGCCTGGGACCTTGGGAGGGCTGTCGGGGAGCTGTTTTTT. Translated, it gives CAWDLGRAVGELFF.

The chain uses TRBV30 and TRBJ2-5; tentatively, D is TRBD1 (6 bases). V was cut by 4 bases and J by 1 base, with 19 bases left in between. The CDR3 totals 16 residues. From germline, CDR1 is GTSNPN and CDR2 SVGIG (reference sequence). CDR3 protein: CAWTSWGPEIQETQYF. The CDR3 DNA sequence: TGTGCCTGGACATCGTGGGGGCCCGAAATCCAAGAGACCCAGTACTTC.